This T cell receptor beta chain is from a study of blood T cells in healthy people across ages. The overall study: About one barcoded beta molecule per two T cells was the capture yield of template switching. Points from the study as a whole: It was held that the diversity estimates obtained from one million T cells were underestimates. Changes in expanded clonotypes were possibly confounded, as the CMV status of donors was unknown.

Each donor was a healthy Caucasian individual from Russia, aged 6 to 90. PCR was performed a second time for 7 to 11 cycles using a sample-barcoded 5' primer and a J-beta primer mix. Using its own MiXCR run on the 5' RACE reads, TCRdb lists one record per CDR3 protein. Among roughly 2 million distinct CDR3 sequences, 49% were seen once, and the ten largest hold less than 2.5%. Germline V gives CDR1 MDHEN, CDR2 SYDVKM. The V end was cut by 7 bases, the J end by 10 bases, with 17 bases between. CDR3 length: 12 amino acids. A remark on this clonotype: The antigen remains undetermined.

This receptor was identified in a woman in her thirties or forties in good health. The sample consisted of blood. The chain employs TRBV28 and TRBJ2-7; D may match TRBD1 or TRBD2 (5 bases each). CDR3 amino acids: CASTGSREIQYF. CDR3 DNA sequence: TGTGCCAGCACGGGCAGCAGGGAGATCCAGTACTTC. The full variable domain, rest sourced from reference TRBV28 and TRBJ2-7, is DVKVTQSSRYLVKRTGEKVFLECVQDMDHENMFWYRQDPGLGLRLIYFSYDVKMKEKGDIPEGYSVSREKKERFSLILESASTNQTSMYLCASTGSREIQYFGPGTRLTVT.